Included here is one T cell receptor (beta chain) sequence, with context. As for treatment: randomized to nivolumab then ipilimumab (arm A) or the reverse (arm B). None of the patients previously received DNA-damaging chemotherapy. Sorted cells were live CD3+CD8+, lacking CD19 and CD56, from PBMCs. V lost 6 bases to trimming and J lost 0 bases; unmatched junction nucleotides: 5. The germline gives CDR1 MNHEY, CDR2 SMNVEV (reference sequence). This CDR3 has 15 amino acids. The data are from a study of sequential checkpoint blockade in melanoma. Profiling relied on immunoSEQ multiplex PCR, and the TCRdb table lists in-frame clones only, not all of them. The data hold about 13,000 clones, with 65% to 85% observed a single time.

The TCR comes from a human patient with melanoma. Some clones in this sample may be carry-over from other donors' samples. The rearrangement joins TRBV27 to TRBJ1-5, with TRBD1 matching over 7 bases. The sample here was CD8+ T cells sorted from blood (inferred from file names), taken from a patient given nivolumab and ipilimumab in sequence. In DNA form, the CDR3 reads TGTGCCAGCAGGAGGGACAGCGTTAGCAATCAGCCCCAGCATTTT. Translated, it gives CASRRDSVSNQPQHF.